This is a list of T cell receptor beta chains from one sample in a study of T cell responses to AZD1222 COVID-19 vaccine. Method: immunoSEQ multiplex PCR; TCRdb's copy keeps in-frame clones and lacks some. This table holds 100,000 to 150,000 clones, under 90% found once. The sample consisted of peripheral blood, taken on day 0 of AZD1222 vaccination. The receptors here all came from an adult in good health. Both conserved end residues are part of each CDR3. The D gene is left open where the match is weak. Clone size appears in some rows only: once, few, many, or a class for an expanded clone.

TRBJ1-2,.,.,TRBV7-9,CASSAGTESAGYTF,TGTGCCAGCAGCGCCGGGACGGAGTCGGCGGGCTACACCTTC
TRBJ1-4,.,TRBD1,TRBV25-1,CASSARDRAGEKLFF,TGTGCCAGCAGTGCCCGGGACAGGGCGGGTGAAAAACTGTTTTTT
TRBJ1-2,few,TRBD1,TRBV6-5,CASSYRGQGGYGYTF,TGTGCCAGCAGTTATAGGGGCCAGGGGGGCTATGGCTACACCTTC
TRBJ1-2,.,.,TRBV5-4,CASSLLQAYGYTF,TGTGCCAGCAGCTTATTACAGGCTTATGGCTACACCTTC
TRBJ2-5,.,.,TRBV5-1,CASSFTGLQETQYF,TGCGCCAGCAGCTTTACGGGACTCCAAGAGACCCAGTACTTC
TRBJ2-7,.,.,TRBV5-4,CASSFRGPSYEQYF,TGTGCCAGCAGCTTCAGGGGCCCCTCCTACGAGCAGTACTTC
TRBJ2-2,.,TRBD2,TRBV7-9,CASSLASGGNTGELFF,TGTGCCAGCAGCTTAGCCTCGGGAGGGAACACCGGGGAGCTGTTTTTT
TRBJ2-1,.,TRBD1,TRBV6-5,CASSPRQGPGNEQFF,TGTGCCAGCAGTCCCAGACAGGGCCCAGGGAATGAGCAGTTCTTC
TRBJ2-7,.,.,TRBV5-5,CASSFGGPSAEQYF,TGTGCCAGCAGCTTTGGGGGCCCGTCGGCCGAGCAGTACTTC
TRBJ1-1,.,TRBD1,TRBV2,CASSGTGEANTEAFF,TGTGCCAGCAGTGGCACAGGGGAGGCGAACACTGAAGCTTTCTTT
TRBJ2-7,.,.,TRBV29-1,CSVEDQDGPSSYEQYF,TGCAGCGTTGAAGATCAGGACGGCCCCAGCTCCTACGAGCAGTACTTC
TRBJ2-1,once,TRBD1,TRBV5-1,CASSLQGEPYNEQFF,TGCGCCAGCAGCTTACAGGGGGAACCCTACAATGAGCAGTTCTTC
TRBJ1-4,.,.,TRBV15,CATSRGRNEKLFF,TGTGCCACCAGCAGAGGACGTAATGAAAAACTGTTTTTT